This T cell receptor beta chain was sequenced during a study of memory CD4+ T cells and cytomegalovirus serostatus. At the level of the study: Healthy Belgian adult donors included 9 or 10 CMV-positive and some 24 CMV-negative people. Study observations and caveats: Of under 200 reported CMV TCRbeta sequences, under 70 were found in memory CD4+ repertoires.

The sort gate was single viable CD3+CD4+CD8-CD45RO+ cells for memory CD4+ T cells. V lost 2 bases and J lost 3, with 8 bases in between. This CDR3 comprises 13 residues. Germline CDR1 and CDR2: SGHTA and FQGNSA. Notes on this clone: The antigen is unknown.

How the authors handled the data: After removing out-of-frame reads, over 2 million distinct TCRbeta sequences remained. Only in-frame clones appear in the TCRdb table, and some are missing; sequencing was by immunoSEQ multiplex PCR. The D gene and trimming were derived from the DNA, and the V and J assignments and clone size from that table. In the table there are about 61,000 clones, roughly 80% of which are singletons. This clonotype originated in an adult in good health and CMV-seronegative. The chain joins TRBV7-2 to TRBJ2-7; no firm D call. Sequencing used memory CD4+ T cells from blood. CDR3 amino acids: CASSLPPYYEQYF. The CDR3 bases are TGTGCCAGCAGCTTACCCCCCTACTACGAGCAGTACTTC.